Following are 30 T cell receptor beta chains from one sample sequenced in a study of response to subunit inactivated influenza vaccine. Each CDR3 protein gets one entry after TCRdb re-called the RT-PCR reads with MiXCR. This sample has 290,000 or so distinct CDR3 sequences; approximately 21% occur once, and the top ten carry 10%. The specimen was PBMCs from blood, collected around 22 months after vaccination. All receptors derive from a man aged 45 to 70 who received an inactivated influenza vaccine.

The sample holds many counts of this clonotype. The chain employs TRBV9 and TRBJ1-2; the match to TRBD1 covers 7 bases. This CDR3 spans 15 amino acids. Germline CDR1 SGDLS, CDR2 YYNGEE. The V and J ends lost 4 bases and 0 bases, in that order; junction bases with no gene match: 6. This CDR3 reads CASSPGTEPNYGYTF. CDR3 in DNA: TGTGCCAGCAGCCCCGGGACAGAGCCTAACTATGGCTACACCTTC.

This clonotype was seen more than once but under ten times. CDR3 bases: TGTGCCAGCAGTGACCCGTTCACTGAAGCTTTCTTT. As protein: CASSDPFTEAFF. The chain recombines TRBV25-1 with TRBJ1-1; D is uncertain. Trimming cost V 3 bases and J 4 bases, with 6 bases left between them. This CDR3 region has 12 residues. In germline, CDR1 is MGHDK, CDR2 SYGVNS.

This clonotype came up a few times. This rearrangement joins TRBV3-1 to TRBJ2-3; no clear D. Trimming pared 1 base from V and 5 bases from J, leaving 4 bases between. The CDR3 is made up of 12 amino acids. CDR1 and CDR2 (germline): LGHDT, YNNKEL (reference sequence). The CDR3 coding sequence is TGTGCCAGCAGCCAAGGGTTAGATACGCAGTATTTT. Its protein product is CASSQGLDTQYF.

A few counts support this clonotype. The rearrangement joins TRBV12-3 or TRBV12-4 to TRBJ1-3; no reliable D call. Trimming removed 8 bases at V and 6 bases at J, with 8 bases between. CDR3 length: 11 residues. CDR3 nucleotides: TGTGCCAGCGACCGCCTAAACACCATATATTTT. Translating it yields CASDRLNTIYF.

There are many counts of this clonotype. The J gene is TRBJ2-3, the V gene TRBV5-1; D remains unclear. With 4 bases removed from V and 1 base from J, the gap between germline ends came to 7 bases. The germline gives CDR1 SGHRS, CDR2 YFSETQ. The CDR3 is 13 residues long. CDR3: CASSPEGTDTQYF. For the CDR3, the DNA is TGCGCCAGCAGCCCCGAGGGCACAGATACGCAGTATTTT.

This clonotype came up a few times. The CDR3 nucleotides are TGTGCCAGCAGCTTAGCGACAGGGACTGATGGCTACACCTTC. Protein: CASSLATGTDGYTF. The V and J genes are TRBV7-9 and TRBJ1-2; 7 bases fit TRBD1. Germline CDR1 SEHNR, CDR2 FQNEAQ (reference sequence). Unmatched junction bases numbered 4, after V lost 0 bases and J lost 6 bases. The CDR3 spans 14 residues.

The V call is TRBV12-3 or TRBV12-4, the J call TRBJ1-6; D is possibly TRBD1 (5 bases). The CDR3 covers 14 residues. V was shortened by 7 bases and J by 10 bases, with 17 bases between the two germline ends. Here the CDR3 reads CASTKGRVGSPLHF. The DNA for the CDR3 is TGTGCCAGCACCAAGGGCAGGGTGGGCTCACCCCTCCACTTT.

This clonotype occurred a few times. The rearrangement links TRBV28 to TRBJ1-5, with D unclear. From germline, CDR1 is MDHEN and CDR2 SYDVKM. There are 14 residues in the CDR3. Trimming shortened V by 7 bases and J by 7 bases, and 17 bases separated the two germline ends. This CDR3 reads CASTTGQGGQPQHF. CDR3 nucleotides: TGTGCCAGCACGACTGGCCAAGGTGGGCAGCCCCAGCATTTT.

This rearrangement joins TRBV20-1 to TRBJ1-5, with D maybe TRBD1 (5 bases). V was pared by 3 bases and J by 2 bases, with 20 bases between. This CDR3 comprises 17 residues. From germline, CDR1 is DFQATT and CDR2 SNEGSKA (reference sequence). The CDR3 DNA reads TGCAGTGCTAGGCTCAGTGGGGGAATGGTCGGCAATCAGCCCCAGCATTTT. Protein: CSARLSGGMVGNQPQHF.

The chain recombines TRBV7-2 with TRBJ2-3, with TRBD2 matching 7 bases. CDR3 length equals 16 residues. Per germline, CDR1 SGHTA and CDR2 FQGNSA. The V and J ends lost 5 bases and 3 bases, in that order; junction bases with no gene match: 11. Here the CDR3 reads CASSLASGARTDTQYF. DNA for the CDR3: TGTGCCAGCAGCCTCGCTAGCGGAGCTAGGACAGATACGCAGTATTTT.

This sequence joins TRBV12-3 or TRBV12-4 and TRBJ2-5; perhaps TRBD2 as D (5 bases). This CDR3 spans 14 amino acids. The V and J ends lost 1 base and 0 bases respectively, with 6 bases between them. CDR3: CASSLGTYQETQYF. CDR3 sequence (DNA): TGTGCCAGCAGTTTAGGGACTTACCAAGAGACCCAGTACTTC.

V is TRBV15 and J is TRBJ2-2, with D possibly TRBD1 on 6 matching bases. V was trimmed by 3 bases and J by 3 bases, leaving 8 bases between them. Germline loops: CDR1 LNHNV, CDR2 YYDKDF (reference sequence). The CDR3 extends over 14 amino acids. The CDR3 loop reads CATSRDSHTGELFF. Written as DNA, the CDR3 is TGTGCCACCAGCAGGGACAGCCACACCGGGGAGCTGTTTTTT.

The chain joins TRBV28 to TRBJ2-7, with 10 bases that match TRBD2. The CDR3 runs 16 residues. Germline CDR1 MDHEN, CDR2 SYDVKM. V lost 3 bases to trimming and J lost 4 bases; unmatched junction nucleotides: 9. The DNA for the CDR3 is TGTGCCAGCAGTTTGTCTAGCGGGGGACTTCGGTACGAGCAGTACTTC. Protein: CASSLSSGGLRYEQYF.

In DNA, the CDR3 is TGTGCCAGCAGCTTGTCCTCCGGACAGGGGTACAACTATGGCTACACCTTC. Amino acids: CASSLSSGQGYNYGYTF. This chain joins TRBV12-3 or TRBV12-4 and TRBJ1-2, with 9 bases identical to TRBD1. With V trimmed by 6 bases and J by 2 bases, 13 bases remained unmatched. This CDR3 region has 17 residues.

The chain carries TRBV12-3 or TRBV12-4 and TRBJ2-1, with 15 positions matching TRBD2. With V trimmed by 5 bases and J by 1 base, 6 bases remained unmatched. CDR3 size: 18 residues. CDR3 nucleotide sequence: TGTGCCAGCAGTCCGGGACTAGCGGGAGGTCTGTCCTACAATGAGCAGTTCTTC. This codes for CASSPGLAGGLSYNEQFF.

The chain couples TRBV7-2 to TRBJ2-2; D ambiguous. CDR1 is SGHTA, CDR2 FQGNSA, per germline. V was trimmed by 2 bases and J by 4 bases, leaving 8 bases between them. The CDR3 has 14 residues. This CDR3 reads CASSLTTFTGELFF. The CDR3 DNA follows: TGTGCCAGCAGCTTAACGACGTTCACCGGGGAGCTGTTTTTT.

CDR3 amino acids: CSVGWRGRLASSGSYNEQFF. CDR3 in DNA: TGCAGCGTTGGTTGGAGGGGGCGACTGGCGTCGTCCGGCTCCTACAATGAGCAGTTCTTC. The rearrangement links TRBV29-1 to TRBJ2-1, with D perhaps TRBD1 (7 bases). Germline V gives CDR1 SQVTM, CDR2 ANQGSEA. V was shortened by 4 bases and J by 0 bases, with 28 bases between the two germline ends. The CDR3 runs to 20 residues.

A few counts support this clonotype. The chain joins TRBV27 to TRBJ1-4, with no clear D. The CDR3 contains 14 residues. Trimming removed 5 bases at V and 0 bases at J, with 7 bases between. Germline loops: CDR1 MNHEY, CDR2 SMNVEV (reference sequence). CDR3 DNA sequence: TGTGCCAGCAGTGGCCTGGCAACTAATGAAAAACTGTTTTTT. Protein: CASSGLATNEKLFF.

The rearrangement links TRBV5-1 to TRBJ2-1; TRBD2 matches at 9 bases. CDR1 and CDR2 (germline): SGHRS, YFSETQ. CDR3 size: 14 residues. Trimming took 6 bases from V and 8 from J; bases not matched to a gene: 9. The CDR3 here is CASNPSGVHYEQFF. The CDR3 DNA sequence: TGCGCCAGCAACCCTAGCGGGGTTCACTATGAGCAGTTCTTC.

This sequence joins TRBV5-1 and TRBJ2-7, with D possibly being TRBD1 (6 bases). Germline loops: CDR1 SGHRS, CDR2 YFSETQ. The CDR3 has 14 amino acids. V lost 0 bases to trimming and J lost 2 bases, with 9 bases between them. In DNA, the CDR3 is TGCGCCAGCAGCTTGGACAGGACAGCCTACGAGCAGTACTTC. This gives the protein CASSLDRTAYEQYF.

The V gene is TRBV7-9, the J gene TRBJ1-1; 8 bases line up with TRBD1. This CDR3 has 15 residues. Germline V gene data show CDR1 as SEHNR and CDR2 as FQNEAQ (reference sequence). J lost 8 bases, V lost 5 bases, and 13 bases had no gene match. CDR3 loop: CASSRATGAPREAFF. The CDR3 region has the DNA TGTGCCAGCAGCAGAGCGACAGGGGCCCCACGAGAAGCTTTCTTT.

There are many counts of this clonotype. The V gene is TRBV7-9, the J gene TRBJ1-1; D gene unclear. This CDR3 is built from 13 residues. CDR1 is SEHNR, CDR2 FQNEAQ, per germline (reference sequence). Trimming shortened V by 2 bases and J by 1 base, and 5 bases separated the two germline ends. The CDR3 DNA sequence: TGTGCCAGCAGCTTATTACCGAACACTGAAGCTTTCTTT. Amino acids: CASSLLPNTEAFF.

This clonotype came up a few times. V gene TRBV29-1 combines with J gene TRBJ2-1; no firm D call. The CDR3 consists of 13 residues. Germline CDR1 is SQVTM and CDR2 is ANQGSEA. V lost 4 bases to trimming and J lost 1 base, with 8 bases between them. DNA for the CDR3: TGCAGCGTTGTGGTAAGGTCCTACAATGAGCAGTTCTTC. Its translation: CSVVVRSYNEQFF.

V usage is TRBV7-2 and J usage is TRBJ2-5; D gene ambiguous. Between the trimmed V and J ends, which lost 2 bases and 3 bases, there was a span of 16 bases. The CDR3 is made up of 16 amino acids. Germline CDR1 SGHTA, CDR2 FQGNSA. CDR3: CASSLSRSPSEETQYF. The CDR3 nucleotides are TGTGCCAGCAGCTTATCCAGATCTCCTTCCGAAGAGACCCAGTACTTC.

V gene TRBV18 combines with J gene TRBJ2-5, with 10 nucleotides matching TRBD1. The V segment lost 3 bases and the J segment 4 bases; nucleotides outside the gene matches: 5. The CDR3 totals 15 residues. The germline V gene has CDR1 KGHSH and CDR2 LQKENI. In nucleotides, the CDR3 is TGTGCCAGCTCACCCAGACAGGGGGCAAGAGAGACCCAGTACTTC. This gives the protein CASSPRQGARETQYF. Drawing the rest from reference TRBV18 and TRBJ2-5, the complete variable domain is NAGVMQNPRHLVRRRGQEARLRCSPMKGHSHVYWYRQLPEEGLKFMVYLQKENIIDESGMPKERFSAEFPKEGPSILRIQQVVRGDSAAYFCASSPRQGARETQYFGPGTRLLVL.

This chain joins TRBV6-1 and TRBJ2-3, with TRBD2 matching 7 bases. Germline CDR1 MNHNS, CDR2 SASEGT. This CDR3 region has 15 residues. J lost 0 bases, V lost 6 bases, and 6 bases had no gene match. This chain's CDR3 is CASSPAAGSTDTQYF. CDR3 DNA sequence: TGTGCCAGCAGCCCCGCAGCGGGGAGCACAGATACGCAGTATTTT.

J is TRBJ2-5 and V is TRBV6-2 or TRBV6-3, with D unclear. CDR3 length: 16 residues. The V end was cut by 5 bases, the J end by 2 bases, with 18 bases between. CDR1 MNHEY and CDR2 SVGEGT come from the germline V gene. CDR3 amino acids: CASSPGSFGQQETQYF. In DNA form, the CDR3 reads TGTGCCAGCAGTCCGGGTTCATTCGGCCAACAAGAGACCCAGTACTTC.

Comments on this clonotype: The junction shows a germline mismatch at one end, possibly a read error. V and J are TRBV7-9 and TRBJ2-5; maybe TRBD2 (5 bases). The CDR3 loop spans 16 amino acids. In germline, CDR1 is SEHNR, CDR2 FQNEAQ (reference sequence). CDR3 sequence: CVSSPTTASTQETQYF. DNA for the CDR3: TGTGTCAGCAGCCCTACAACGGCTAGCACCCAAGAGACCCAGTACTTC.

In this sample, this clonotype turned up many times. The rearrangement joins TRBV6-5 to TRBJ1-6; D gene uncertain. This CDR3 has 14 residues. Germline lookup yields CDR1 MNHEY and CDR2 SVGAGI. Trimming removed 2 bases at V and 5 bases at J, with 7 bases between. In DNA, the CDR3 is TGTGCCAGCAGTTACCTGGAAAATAATTCACCCCTCCACTTT. It translates to CASSYLENNSPLHF.

This clonotype has a handful of counts. The chain has TRBV4-2 and TRBJ2-7, with 8 bases aligning to TRBD1. CDR1 LGHNA and CDR2 YNFKEQ come from the germline V gene. V was pared by 0 bases and J by 0 bases, with 1 base of the junction left unmatched. CDR3 size: 15 residues. This CDR3 reads CASSQEDRGSYEQYF. The CDR3 DNA is TGTGCCAGCAGCCAAGAAGACAGGGGCTCCTACGAGCAGTACTTC.